These T cell receptor beta chains were read from a single sample in a study of OX40 agonist ivuxolimab in advanced cancers. Sequencing was performed with immunoSEQ multiplex PCR; in TCRdb, only in-frame clones are kept and a portion is missing. Here the sample spans 90,000 to 150,000 clones, more than 80% being singletons. The sequences come from CD4+ or CD8+ T cells sorted from blood, collected in a trial of the OX40 agonist ivuxolimab. All receptors derive from an adult with an advanced solid tumor such as melanoma, head and neck, liver or kidney cancer. Both conserved end residues are trimmed from each CDR3.

v_gene	j_gene	CDR3aa
TRBV4-3	TRBJ1-5	ASSQGGNQPQH
TRBV30	TRBJ2-7	AWSGQGGPPYEQY
TRBV6-5	TRBJ1-4	ASSRDRGWEKLF
TRBV6-6	TRBJ2-3	ASSWAGFTDTQY
TRBV28	TRBJ1-6	ASSPATGMKNSPLH
TRBV10-2	TRBJ2-5	ASTDRLQETQY
TRBV19	TRBJ1-1	ASSIWGTNTEAF
TRBV5-4	TRBJ2-2	ASSQGGGTGELF
TRBV7-2	TRBJ2-3	ASSEGLAGFTDTQY
TRBV30	TRBJ1-3	AWSELRGPPGNTIY
TRBV7-2	TRBJ2-5	ASSYSGGPQETQY
TRBV6-6	TRBJ1-5	ASSRLNQPQH